This T cell receptor (beta chain) comes out of a study of T-cell memory formation after mild COVID-19 (dated by TCRdb to the early 2020s). With regard to the full study: TCR sequence clusters from the two donors were largely donor specific. Longitudinal TCRalpha and TCRbeta repertoire sequencing tracked T-cell clones expanding and contracting after mild COVID-19 in a couple of donors. Two young, previously healthy adult volunteers made up the cohort, one male and one female.

CDR1 and CDR2, per the germline V gene (reference sequence), are SEHNR and FQNEAQ. The V end loses 2 bases and the J end loses 0 bases, and a stretch of 12 bases separates them. The CDR3 numbers 16 residues from cysteine through phenylalanine. The DNA shown is the 48-base CDR3, in frame from base 1. This clonotype was detected ten times or more. The antigen this receptor binds is unknown. No per-base quality is available; no much larger clone lies one base away. Overall study results and their limits: SARS-CoV-2 specificity was not confirmed for the second-wave clones peaking on day 37. Only a couple of mild cases were covered by the study, and larger cohorts that include severe cases with pre-infection samples were considered necessary. Balanced CD4/CD8 phenotypes were observed for clones contracting from day 15 to 85, whereas a bias towards CD4+ was observed for a second wave of clones expanding from day 15 to 37. Some responding clones were detected in pre-infection memory, suggesting pre-existing cross-reactive memory T cells joined the SARS-CoV-2 response. Contracting CD4+ clones were located mainly in the CM and EM memory subsets, whereas CD8+ clones were found to be enriched in EMRA.

Ficoll-Paque density gradient centrifugation was used to isolate PBMCs. The run used an Illumina NovaSeq 6000. Using 5'RACE with constant-segment primers, TCRalpha and TCRbeta cDNA libraries were constructed, with sample barcodes and unique molecular identifiers added in the process. Trizol reagent was used to extract RNA from every sample. Libraries were amplified in two PCR steps, with a second sample barcode and Illumina TruSeq adapters added in the second step. Sequencing of the libraries was done on an Illumina NovaSeq, producing 2 x 150 bp paired-end reads. Regarding the original processing steps: With migec v1.2.7, reads were demultiplexed and then collapsed into UMI-guided consensus sequences. Using mixcr v2.1.11, UMI consensuses were aligned to TRA and TRB V and J templates and then assembled into clonotypes. A clonotype was counted as expanded or contracted only if both edgeR and NoisET called the change significant, with noise models trained on biological replicates. edgeR calls used a false discovery rate-adjusted p below 0.01 and a log2 fold-change threshold of 1. As an exploratory analysis of dynamics, max-normalized trajectories of the 1000 most abundant clonotypes were examined by PCA with hierarchical clustering. Separately sequenced CD4+ and CD8+ repertoires were used to assign the CD4 or CD8 phenotype of responding clones. TCRdb took the public reads, trimmed them with fastp at Q25, ran MiXCR for clone calling and kept in-frame beta chains. All rows with the same CDR3 protein become a single entry with the most common DNA and genes. The V and J calls shown here were made by TCRdb, not taken from the authors' results. Across this sample there are under 350,000 distinct CDR3 sequences, with 16% seen only once. 23% of the sample goes to the ten largest clones.

The chain is made from TRBV7-9 and TRBJ2-3; the D gene identity is not certain. Sequencing was performed on PBMCs or a T cell subset sorted from them (not recorded which). The sequence derives from a man between 18 and 29 years old who had mild COVID-19 (a few samples of this study predate the infection). The sample titles of this study are shuffled in the database, so cell type and time point are left out; the donor was told from shared clones. The CDR3: CASSLSSLLSTDTQYF. The DNA sequence is TGTGCCAGCAGCTTATCCAGTCTTCTGAGCACAGATACGCAGTATTTT.